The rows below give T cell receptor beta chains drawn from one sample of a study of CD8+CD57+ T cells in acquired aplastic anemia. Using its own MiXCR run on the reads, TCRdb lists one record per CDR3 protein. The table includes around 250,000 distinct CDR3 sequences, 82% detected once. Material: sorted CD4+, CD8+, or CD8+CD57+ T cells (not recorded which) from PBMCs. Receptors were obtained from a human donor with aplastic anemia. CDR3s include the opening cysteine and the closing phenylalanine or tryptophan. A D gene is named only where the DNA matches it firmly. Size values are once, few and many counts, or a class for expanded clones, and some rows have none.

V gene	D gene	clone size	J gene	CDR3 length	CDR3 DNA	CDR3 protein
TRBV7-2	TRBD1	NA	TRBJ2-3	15	TGTGCCAGCAGCTTGCCTCCAGGGGGCAGAGATACGCACTATTTT	CASSLPPGGRDTHYF
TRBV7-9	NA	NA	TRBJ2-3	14	NA	CASSLAAEGYTFGF
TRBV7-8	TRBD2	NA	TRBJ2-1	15	TGTGCCAGTAGTATAGCTAGCGGTCCCTATACTCAGCATTTCTTC	CASSIASGPYTQHFF
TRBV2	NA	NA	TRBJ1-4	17	TGTGCCAGCAGTGAATCTTGCGGGGGGCAAATTAATGAAAAGCTGTTTTTT	CASSESCGGQINEKLFF
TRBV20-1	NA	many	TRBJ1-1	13	TGCAGTGCTCTTTTTGGGGCGAACACTGAAGCTTTCTTT	CSALFGANTEAFF
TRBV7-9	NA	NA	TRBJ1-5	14	TGTGCCAGCAGCGTAGTACCTGGGGAGCTGTTTTTTCGATTT	CASSVVPGELFFRF
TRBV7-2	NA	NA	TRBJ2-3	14	TGTGCCAGCAGCTTAGTTACGTACAGCCATACGCAGTATTTT	CASSLVTYSHTQYF
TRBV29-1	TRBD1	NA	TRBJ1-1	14	TGCAGGGTGGGTGGGGAGACAGGGGTCACTGAAGCTTTCTTT	CRVGGETGVTEAFF
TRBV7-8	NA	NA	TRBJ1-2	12	TGTGCCAGCAGCTTAGCTAACTATGGCTACACCTTC	CASSLANYGYTF
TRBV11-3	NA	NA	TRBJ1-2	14	TGTGCCAGCAGCTTAGATCTTTCAGACTATGGCTACACCTTC	CASSLDLSDYGYTF
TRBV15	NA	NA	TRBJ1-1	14	TGTGCCACCAGCATGGACAGCGTAAACACTGAAGCTTTCTTT	CATSMDSVNTEAFF
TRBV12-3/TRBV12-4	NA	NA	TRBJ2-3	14	TGTGCCAGCAGTCCCATGGGTCCGGGGGATACGCAGTATTTT	CASSPMGPGDTQYF
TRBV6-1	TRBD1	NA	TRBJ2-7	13	TGTGCCAGCAAGTTCACAGGGGGCGCCGAGCAGTACTTC	CASKFTGGAEQYF
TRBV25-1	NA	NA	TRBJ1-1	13	TGTGCCAGCAGCGTGTTAAGGAACACTGAAGCTTTCTTT	CASSVLRNTEAFF
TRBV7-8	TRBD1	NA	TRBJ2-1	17	TGTGCCAGCAGCTTAATGGGGGGACAGGGGGCGTTCGGTGAGCAGTTCTTC	CASSLMGGQGAFGEQFF
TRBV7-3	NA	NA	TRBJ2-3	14	TGTGCCAGCAGCTTGGCCGGGAGAGGGGACGCAGATACGTTT	CASSLAGRGDADTF
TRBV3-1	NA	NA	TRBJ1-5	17	TGTGCCAGCACTGACAGGACTAGCGGGGGAATTACTCAGCCCCAGCATTTT	CASTDRTSGGITQPQHF
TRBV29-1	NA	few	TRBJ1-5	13	TGCAGCGTTGTAGAAGGGTCAAGTCAGCCCCAGCATTTT	CSVVEGSSQPQHF
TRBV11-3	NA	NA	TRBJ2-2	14	TGTGCCAGCAGCGTAGAGCTGACAGGCGGGGAGCTGTTTTTT	CASSVELTGGELFF
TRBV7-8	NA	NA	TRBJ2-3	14	TGTGCCAGCAGCTTAGCACAGGGTCAAAATGAGCATTTCTTT	CASSLAQGQNEHFF
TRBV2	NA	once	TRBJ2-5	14	TGTGCCACCAGTGAAGGGAGCAAGCAGGAGAACCAGTACTTC	CATSEGSKQENQYF
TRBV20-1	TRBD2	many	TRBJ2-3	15	TGCAGTGCACGGGGACTAGCGGGGGCCACAGATACGCAGTATTTT	CSARGLAGATDTQYF
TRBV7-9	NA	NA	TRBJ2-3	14	TGTGCCAGCAGCTTTCAAAGAAGCGCGGGGACGGATGAGTTT	CASSFQRSAGTDEF
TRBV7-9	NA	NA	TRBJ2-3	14	TGTGCCAGCAGCAGACAACAACGAACTCGAAATGATCAGTTT	CASSRQQRTRNDQF
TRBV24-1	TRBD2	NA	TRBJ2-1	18	TGTGCCACCAGTGCCCCCACCGGGACTAGCGGGAGAAAATATGAGCAGTTCTTC	CATSAPTGTSGRKYEQFF
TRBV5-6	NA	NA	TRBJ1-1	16	TGTGCCAGCAGCTCCACAGCGGTCGTCTTGAACACTGAAGCTTTCTTT	CASSSTAVVLNTEAFF
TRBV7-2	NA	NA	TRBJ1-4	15	TGTGCCAGCAGCAGGACCGGGACTAGCACATACAATGAGTTTTTT	CASSRTGTSTYNEFF
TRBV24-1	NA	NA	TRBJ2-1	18	TGTGCCAGCAGCTTTACGAAAACCGGGGACTCCCGCTACAATGAGCAGTTCTTC	CASSFTKTGDSRYNEQFF
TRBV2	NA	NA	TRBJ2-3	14	TGTGCCAGCAGGGAAGCCGGAGGTTCCGATACTCAGCATTTC	CASREAGGSDTQHF
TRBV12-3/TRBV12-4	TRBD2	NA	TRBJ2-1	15	TGTGCCAGCATCCTTAGCGGGGGGGCTGAGGATGAGCAGTTCTTC	CASILSGGAEDEQFF
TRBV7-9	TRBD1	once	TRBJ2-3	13	TGTGCCAGCAACGACAGGGGGAACGCCGGGGAGCTGTTT	CASNDRGNAGELF
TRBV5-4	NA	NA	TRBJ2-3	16	TGTGCCAGCAGCTTTACATGCGGGGACTGCACAGATACGCAGTATTTT	CASSFTCGDCTDTQYF
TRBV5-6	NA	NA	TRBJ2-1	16	TGTGCCAGCAGCTTGGGGAGCGGAAACGGTCAGGATGAGCAGTTCTTC	CASSLGSGNGQDEQFF
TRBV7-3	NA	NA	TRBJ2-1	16	TGTGCCAGCAGCTTAGTGGCCTGGGGCAATGAGCAGTTCCAGTTCTTC	CASSLVAWGNEQFQFF
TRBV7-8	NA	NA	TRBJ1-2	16	TGTGCCAGCAGCTTGGAGGGGGGCCGGCATGCGTATGGCTACACCTTC	CASSLEGGRHAYGYTF
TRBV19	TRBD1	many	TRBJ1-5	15	TGTGCCAGTAGTGTGACAGGGAATGGCAATCAGCCCCAGCATTTT	CASSVTGNGNQPQHF
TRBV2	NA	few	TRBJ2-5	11	TGTGCCAGCAGTGTAGTAGAGACCCAGTACTTC	CASSVVETQYF
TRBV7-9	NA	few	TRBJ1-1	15	TGTGCCAGCAGCTTAGAAAGAAGCGGGGGGAGCGAAGCTTTCTTT	CASSLERSGGSEAFF
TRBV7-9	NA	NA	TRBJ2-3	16	TGTGCCAGCAGCTTTCACACATGCGGGGGCAGCGATGAGCAGTATTTT	CASSFHTCGGSDEQYF
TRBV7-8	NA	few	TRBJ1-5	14	TGTGCCAGCAGCTTAGCGGGTGGTCCCGAGACGCAGCATTTT	CASSLAGGPETQHF
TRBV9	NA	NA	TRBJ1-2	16	TGTGCCAGCGGCGGAGCGGAGAACATTCTGGACTTCGGCTACACCTTC	CASGGAENILDFGYTF
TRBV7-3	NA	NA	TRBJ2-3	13	TGTGCCAGCGGGGACGGGGGCAGTGCTAAGACGTATTTT	CASGDGGSAKTYF
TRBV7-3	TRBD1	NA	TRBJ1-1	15	TGTGCCAGCAGCTTGGACAGGACACTTAACACCCAAGACTTCTTT	CASSLDRTLNTQDFF
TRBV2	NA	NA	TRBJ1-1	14	TGTGCCAGCAGTGATGCCCCGCAGGGCACTGAAGCTTTCTTT	CASSDAPQGTEAFF
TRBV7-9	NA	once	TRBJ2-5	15	TGTGCCAGCAGCTCCGCGACCGGGACACACGCGACTCAGTACTTC	CASSSATGTHATQYF
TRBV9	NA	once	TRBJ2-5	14	TGTGCCAGCAGCAGCACAGGAGACACTGAAGCTTTCTACTTC	CASSSTGDTEAFYF
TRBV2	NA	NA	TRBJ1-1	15	TGTGCCAGCAGTTTGGTTGTGACAGTGCTCACTGAGGATTTCTTT	CASSLVVTVLTEDFF
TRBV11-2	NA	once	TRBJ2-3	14	TGTGCCAGCAGCTACGGAGCAGGTCCCGATACGCAGTATTTT	CASSYGAGPDTQYF